This note documents a single TCR beta chain sequence. Antigen: not known. This entry is derived from a study of neoadjuvant anti-PD-1 for oral cavity cancer. Turning to the study itself: Most patients had three to four biweekly doses of 3 mg/kg nivolumab before resection. Non-progressing patients received a fourth nivolumab dose near day 43, then surgery on days 50-56. Study observations and caveats: After neoadjuvant nivolumab, PBMC T cell clonality was significantly higher in non-responders than responders.

Losses at the gene ends were 6 bases for V and 2 bases for J; bases not matched to a gene: 5. CDR1 and CDR2 from the germline V gene are SQVTM and ANQGSEA. This CDR3 region has 13 residues. Time point noted: after neoadjuvant nivolumab, at surgical resection. Patients had newly diagnosed, untreated stage II-IVA oral cavity squamous cell carcinoma. Some clones are missing from TCRdb's copy, which holds only in-frame ones; the method was immunoSEQ multiplex PCR. Of some 15,000 clones in the sample, more than 75% were seen once. The chain combines TRBV29-1 with TRBJ2-3; TRBD1 agrees at 7 bases. This sample comprised PBMCs, obtained after nivolumab (anti-PD-1) treatment. The TCR sequence derives from a person aged 35 to 85 with oral cavity squamous cell carcinoma. The CDR3 sequence: CSVSGQNTDTQYF. As DNA, the CDR3 is TGCAGCGTATCGGGACAGAACACAGATACGCAGTATTTT.